This T cell receptor beta chain appears in the sequencing data of a study of blood T cell repertoires in COVID-19. Turning to the study itself: Material from acute and convalescent COVID-19 was sourced from the United States, Italy and Spain. The analysed material was cDNA or gDNA that came from T cells, B-cell-depleted T cells, or PBMCs.

This clone showed up just a few times. Original handling: The assay estimated nucleated cells by amplifying reference gene primers. Method: immunoSEQ multiplex PCR; TCRdb's copy keeps in-frame clones and lacks some. The DNA gave D and trimming, while V, J and clone size come from that table. The sample shows 140,000 or so clones, roughly 84% of them seen only once. The germline gives CDR1 SGHNT, CDR2 YYREEE (reference sequence). V was clipped by 1 base and J by 6 bases; unmatched bases: 5. The CDR3 spans 16 residues. The clonotype originates from a human donor in a cohort sampled during active COVID-19. Sequenced sample: peripheral blood. This rearrangement joins TRBV5-4 to TRBJ1-4; 11 bases line up with TRBD1. CDR3 residues: CASSLTGQGAHEKLFF. The CDR3 DNA sequence: TGTGCCAGCAGCTTGACCGGACAGGGGGCTCATGAAAAACTGTTTTTT.